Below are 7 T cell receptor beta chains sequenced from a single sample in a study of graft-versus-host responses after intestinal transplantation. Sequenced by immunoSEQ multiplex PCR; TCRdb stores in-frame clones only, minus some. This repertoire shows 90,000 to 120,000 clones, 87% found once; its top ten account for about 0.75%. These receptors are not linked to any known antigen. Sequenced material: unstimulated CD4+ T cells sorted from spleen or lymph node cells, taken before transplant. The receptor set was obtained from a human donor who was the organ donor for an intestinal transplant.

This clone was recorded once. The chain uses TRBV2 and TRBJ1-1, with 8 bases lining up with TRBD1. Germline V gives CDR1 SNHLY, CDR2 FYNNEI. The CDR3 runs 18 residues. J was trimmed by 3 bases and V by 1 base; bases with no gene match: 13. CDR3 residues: CASSEVLGQGAWDTEAFF. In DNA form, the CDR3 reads TGTGCCAGCAGTGAAGTGTTAGGGCAGGGGGCATGGGACACTGAAGCTTTCTTT. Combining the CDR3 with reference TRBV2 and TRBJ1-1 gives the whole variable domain EPEVTQTPSHQVTQMGQEVILRCVPISNHLYFYWYRQILGQKVEFLVSFYNNEISEKSEIFDDQFSVERPDGSNFTLKIRSTKLEDSAMYFCASSEVLGQGAWDTEAFFGQGTRLTVV.

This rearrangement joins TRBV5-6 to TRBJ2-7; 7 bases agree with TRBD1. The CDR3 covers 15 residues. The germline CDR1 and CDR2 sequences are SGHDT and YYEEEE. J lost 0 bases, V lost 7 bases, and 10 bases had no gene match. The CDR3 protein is CASEGQSRSSYEQYF. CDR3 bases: TGTGCCAGCGAGGGACAGTCCAGGAGCTCCTACGAGCAGTACTTC.

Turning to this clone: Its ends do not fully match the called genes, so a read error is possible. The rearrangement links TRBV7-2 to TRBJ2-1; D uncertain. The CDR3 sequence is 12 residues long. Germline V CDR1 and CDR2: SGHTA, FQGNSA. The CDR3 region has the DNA TGTGCCAGCAGTTTAGAGGTGCGGTCGCAGTTCTTC. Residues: CASSLEVRSQFF.

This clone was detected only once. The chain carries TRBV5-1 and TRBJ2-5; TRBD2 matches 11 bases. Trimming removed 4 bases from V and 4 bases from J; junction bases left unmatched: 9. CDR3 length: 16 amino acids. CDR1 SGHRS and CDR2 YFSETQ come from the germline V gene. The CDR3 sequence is CASSPTTSGSGETQYF. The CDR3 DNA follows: TGCGCCAGCAGCCCGACAACTAGCGGGAGCGGAGAGACCCAGTACTTC. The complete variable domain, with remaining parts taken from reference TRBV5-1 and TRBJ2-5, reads KAGVTQTPRYLIKTRGQQVTLSCSPISGHRSVSWYQQTPGQGLQFLFEYFSETQRNKGNFPGRFSGRQFSNSRSEMNVSTLELGDSALYLCASSPTTSGSGETQYFGPGTRLLVL.

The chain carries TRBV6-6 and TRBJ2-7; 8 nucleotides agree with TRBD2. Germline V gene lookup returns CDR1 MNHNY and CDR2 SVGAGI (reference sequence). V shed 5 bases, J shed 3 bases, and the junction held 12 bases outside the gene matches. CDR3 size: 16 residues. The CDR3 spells CASSQYVAGTNYEQYF. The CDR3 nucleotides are TGTGCCAGCAGTCAATATGTAGCGGGGACCAACTACGAGCAGTACTTC.

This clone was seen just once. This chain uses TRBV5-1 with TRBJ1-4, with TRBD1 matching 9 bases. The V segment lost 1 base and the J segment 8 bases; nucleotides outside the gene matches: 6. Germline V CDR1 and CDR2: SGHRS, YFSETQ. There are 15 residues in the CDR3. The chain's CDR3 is CASSLLGTGREKLFF. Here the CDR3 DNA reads TGCGCCAGCAGCTTGCTTGGGACAGGGAGGGAAAAACTGTTTTTT.

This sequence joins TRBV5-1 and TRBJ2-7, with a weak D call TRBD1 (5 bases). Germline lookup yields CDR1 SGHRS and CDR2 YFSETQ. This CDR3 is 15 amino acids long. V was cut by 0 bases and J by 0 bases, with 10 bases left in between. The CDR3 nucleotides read TGCGCCAGCAGCTTGGAGGGGCCGAGCTCCTACGAGCAGTACTTC. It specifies CASSLEGPSSYEQYF.